Listed here are 31 T cell receptor delta chains from one sample, sequenced in a study of gamma-delta chains in newborns, infants, children. TCRdb redid the clone calls on the reads with CATT. The table has several thousand delta-chain clones, over 2% seen once. Input material: blood. These receptors all stem from a child who was a newborn, infant or young child, either healthy, febrile or measles-vaccinated (not recorded which).

This clone has more than one count but fewer than ten. The protein given by TCRdb reflects a much larger clone and differs at residue 3 from this DNA's translation, likely from a read error; the protein shown is the DNA's translation. The gene calls are TRDV1 and TRDJ1; possible D gene TRDD3, 5 bases. This CDR3 comprises 20 residues. Germline assignment: CDR1 TSWWSYY and CDR2 QGS. CDR3 sequence (DNA): TGTGCTATTGGGGAAGTGGGAGGTTTACAATACCGCCGCGAAACCGATAAACTCATCTTT. This codes for CAIGEVGGLQYRRETDKLIF.

The sample holds a few counts of this clone. The protein given by TCRdb reflects a much larger clone and differs at residue 13 from this DNA's translation, likely from a read error; the protein shown is the DNA's translation. The genes are TRDV2 and TRDJ3; D perhaps matches TRDD3 (6 bases). The CDR3 extends over 18 amino acids. CDR1 and CDR2 (germline): GEAIGNYY, EKD. The CDR3 is CACDTWGSSSWDARQMFF. CDR3 bases: TGTGCCTGTGACACCTGGGGATCCAGCTCCTGGGACGCCCGACAGATGTTTTTC.

Comment on this clone: TCRdb lists the protein of a much larger clone for this DNA, which differs at residue 11, so this is likely a read error; the protein given here is translated from the DNA itself. The chain combines TRDV2 with TRDJ3; perhaps TRDD3 as D (6 bases). Germline values: CDR1 GEAIGNYY, CDR2 EKD. The CDR3 runs 17 residues. Here the CDR3 reads CACDTWDSSWGTRQMFF. CDR3 nucleotides: TGTGCCTGTGACACCTGGGATAGCTCCTGGGGCACCCGACAGATGTTTTTC.

About this clone itself: A far larger clone is one nucleotide away, so this likely arose from a read error. The same CDR3 can be traced to other DNA sequences in this sample. The chain employs TRDV1 and TRDJ3; TRDD3 aligns across 12 bases. CDR1 and CDR2 from the germline V gene are TSWWSYY and QGS. This CDR3 comprises 18 residues. This CDR3 reads CALGEYWGIPWDTRQMFF. For the CDR3, the DNA is TGTGCTCTTGGGGAGTACTGGGGGATACCCTGGGACACCAGACAGATGTTTTTC.

With regard to this clone: A far larger clone lies a single base away; this is likely a read error. Other DNA sequences in the sample encode the same CDR3. The CDR3: CALGEPLRVRGRYTDKLIF. DNA for the CDR3: TGTGCTCTTGGGGAACCCCTACGAGTTAGGGGGAGGTACACCGATAAACTCATCTTT. The chain uses TRDV1 and TRDJ1, with D possibly TRDD3 on 6 matching bases. The CDR3 covers 19 residues. V was shortened by 1 base and J by 0 bases, with 21 bases between the two germline ends. CDR1 TSWWSYY and CDR2 QGS come from the germline V gene.

This clone has only a few counts. This may come from a read error, since a much larger clone is one base off. The chain employs TRDV1 and TRDJ1; 10 bases agree with TRDD3. After removal of 4 bases from V and 0 bases from J, the junction contained 29 bases not matched to a gene. Germline assignment: CDR1 TSWWSYY and CDR2 QGS. The CDR3 has 24 residues. CDR3: CALGGLRLPTPTRGIREYTDKLIF. CDR3 coding DNA: TGTGCTCTTGGGGGATTGAGGCTTCCGACTCCTACCCGGGGGATACGGGAGTACACCGATAAACTCATCTTT.

A word on this clone: The protein held in TCRdb is that of a much larger clone and does not match this DNA's translation at residue 6, likely because of a read error; the protein shown is translated from the DNA. The chain combines TRDV2 with TRDJ3; 7 nucleotides align to TRDD3. The V gene's germline CDR1 is GEAIGNYY and CDR2 EKD. Unmatched junction bases numbered 10, after V lost 0 bases and J lost 0 bases. The CDR3 contains 20 residues. The CDR3 DNA follows: TGTGCCTGTGACACCTGTGGTCTGGGGGCTAACTCCTGGGACACCCGACAGATGTTTTTC. It is translated as CACDTCGLGANSWDTRQMFF.

This clone was seen only a few times. TCRdb attributes to this sequence the protein of a much larger clone, which differs from the DNA translation at residue 4; a read error is likely, and the protein displayed is translated from the DNA. The chain is built from TRDV2 and TRDJ1; D is undetermined. This CDR3 spans 14 amino acids. From germline, CDR1 is GEAIGNYY and CDR2 EKD. The CDR3 reads CACYTGGNTDKLIF. The CDR3 nucleotides are TGTGCCTGTTACACCGGAGGGAACACCGATAAACTCATCTTT.

Of note for this clone: For this DNA, TCRdb reports the protein of a much larger clone, which diverges at residue 12, most likely from a read error; the protein presented here is translated directly from the DNA. This rearrangement joins TRDV2 to TRDJ3; TRDD3 agrees at 7 bases. The CDR3 is made up of 18 amino acids. Germline V gene data show CDR1 as GEAIGNYY and CDR2 as EKD. CDR3 coding DNA: TGTGCCTGTGACACCTGGGGGACGAGCTCCTGGAACACCCGACAGATGTTTTTC. Translated, it gives CACDTWGTSSWNTRQMFF.

With respect to this clone: It is likely a read error: a sequence one base away is far more abundant. Additional DNA sequences in this sample encode the identical CDR3. V gene TRDV2 combines with J gene TRDJ2; 9 bases align to TRDD3. This CDR3 has 18 residues. From germline, CDR1 is GEAIGNYY and CDR2 EKD. The CDR3 bases are TGTGCCTGTGACACGCTTACTGGGGGACCGCCTTTGACAGCGCAACTCTTCTTT. Protein sequence: CACDTLTGGPPLTAQLFF.

To note about this clone: The amino acid sequence in TCRdb belongs to a much larger clone and departs from this DNA's translation at residue 3, likely a sequencing read error; the sequence shown is translated from the DNA. Within the sample, other DNA sequences also encode this same CDR3. The chain has TRDV2 and TRDJ3, with TRDD3 matching over 10 bases. The CDR3 consists of 17 residues. Germline V gives CDR1 GEAIGNYY, CDR2 EKD. The DNA for the CDR3 is TGCGCCTTTGACGAACTGGGGGATTCCTGGGACACCCGACAGATGTTTTTC. This encodes CAFDELGDSWDTRQMFF.

This clone was counted a few times. A far larger clone is one nucleotide away, so this likely arose from a read error. The rearrangement joins TRDV2 to TRDJ3; 13 bases are shared with TRDD3. Germline V lookup: CDR1 GEAIGNYY, CDR2 EKD. The CDR3 is 22 amino acids. For the CDR3, the DNA is TGTGCCCGTGACACCCTTACTGGGGGATACGCATCCAGCTCCTGGGACACCCGACAGATGTTTTTC. Its protein is CARDTLTGGYASSSWDTRQMFF.

This clone was recorded at least ten times. A far larger clone is off by one base, so a read error is likely. Other DNA sequences in this sample translate to the same CDR3. The rearrangement joins TRDV2 to TRDJ1, with 11 bases identical to TRDD3. Per germline, CDR1 GEAIGNYY and CDR2 EKD. CDR3 length equals 18 residues. This CDR3 is CACDTLLVGDTHPDKLIF. In nucleotides, the CDR3 is TGCGCCTGCGACACTTTGTTGGTGGGGGATACGCATCCCGATAAACTCATCTTT.

By share, this clone counts as large. Within the sample, other DNA sequences also encode this same CDR3. This chain uses TRDV1 with TRDJ2, with TRDD3 matching 9 bases. The length of the CDR3 is 21 residues. Germline trimming cut 0 bases from V and 4 bases from J; bases unmatched to any gene: 18. Germline CDR1 TSWWSYY, CDR2 QGS. CDR3 in DNA: TGTGCTCTTGGGGAACTAGGGCTTCCCCCGGCGCTGGGGGATTCGACAGCACAACTCTTCTTT. It translates to CALGELGLPPALGDSTAQLFF.

As regards this clone: A far bigger clonotype differs at one base, so this is likely a read error. The same CDR3 is also encoded by other DNA sequences in this sample. V is TRDV1 and J is TRDJ1; D gene ambiguous. CDR1 and CDR2 (germline): TSWWSYY, QGS. This CDR3 is 21 amino acids long. Trimming removed 3 bases at V and 1 base at J, with 30 bases between. The CDR3 reads CALGELPRIPSSGVTTDKLIF. In DNA, the CDR3 is TGTGCTCTTGGGGAGCTCCCCCGGATTCCGTCTTCAGGGGTCACCACCGATAAACTCATCTTT.

As for this clone: TCRdb has a much larger clone's protein, which differs at residue 8 from the translation of this DNA, likely because of a read error; what is shown is the protein translated from the DNA. The same CDR3 arises from other DNA sequences in this sample as well. The chain employs TRDV2 and TRDJ3, with D perhaps TRDD3 (5 bases). The CDR3 runs 17 residues. CDR1 is GEAIGNYY and CDR2 is EKD in the germline V gene. Trimming cost V 3 bases and J 0 bases, with 11 bases left between them. The CDR3 DNA follows: TGTGCCTGTGACTGGGGACCCTGCTCCTGGGACACCCGACAGATGTTTTTC. Translation gives CACDWGPCSWDTRQMFF.

In this sample, this clone is large. Other DNA sequences in the same sample also yield this CDR3. The genes are TRDV1 and TRDJ1; 10 bases line up with TRDD3. V lost 2 bases to trimming and J lost 3 bases; unmatched junction nucleotides: 9. Per germline, CDR1 TSWWSYY and CDR2 QGS. The CDR3 totals 17 residues. The CDR3 reads CALGESSGTGGSDKLIF. Written as DNA, the CDR3 is TGTGCTCTTGGGGAAAGTAGCGGGACTGGGGGATCCGATAAACTCATCTTT.

For this clone: The protein given by TCRdb reflects a much larger clone and differs at residue 12 from this DNA's translation, likely from a read error; the protein shown is the DNA's translation. The chain recombines TRDV1 with TRDJ1, with D uncertain. Germline V gene lookup returns CDR1 TSWWSYY and CDR2 QGS. The CDR3 contains 15 residues. DNA of the CDR3: TGTGCTCTTGGGGAACGCCGCCTATACACCGATAACCTCATCTTT. Protein product: CALGERRLYTDNLIF.

Points on this clone: The mismatch at residue 7 between this DNA's translation and the TCRdb protein of a much larger clone likely reflects a read error; the protein shown is translated from the DNA. The chain carries TRAV29/DV5 and TRDJ3; no clear D. Between the trimmed V and J ends, which lost 0 bases and 0 bases, there was a span of 16 bases. Germline V lookup: CDR1 NSMFDY, CDR2 ISSIKDK. This CDR3 is 19 amino acids long. CDR3 amino acids: CAASVPEDSSSWDTRQMFF. CDR3 nucleotides: TGTGCAGCAAGCGTGCCTGAGGACTCGAGCTCCTGGGACACCCGACAGATGTTTTTC.

The sample holds many counts of this clone. This likely came from a read error, as a far larger clone is one base away. The rearrangement joins TRDV2 to TRDJ2; TRDD3 agrees at 10 bases. The CDR3 contains 16 residues. CDR1 is GEAIGNYY and CDR2 is EKD in the germline V gene. Trimming at V came to 5 bases and at J to 0 bases, leaving 5 bases not matched to a gene. The CDR3 spells CACGILGDTLTAQLFF. CDR3 coding DNA: TGTGCCTGTGGCATCCTGGGGGATACTTTGACAGCACAACTCTTCTTT.

In its sample, this clone was seen many times. This sequence is one base from a far larger clone and is likely a read error. Other DNA sequences within the sample encode an identical CDR3. The chain joins TRDV2 to TRDJ2, with TRDD3 matching over 8 bases. V lost 3 bases, J lost 3 bases, and 14 bases stayed unmatched. This CDR3 has 18 residues. Looked up from germline, CDR1 is GEAIGNYY and CDR2 is EKD. The CDR3 nucleotides are TGTGCCTGTGACGCCCTTACTGGGGGTCCCCACCTGACAGCACAACTCTTCTTT. It specifies CACDALTGGPHLTAQLFF.

This clone was detected only a few times. TCRdb records a much larger clone's protein for this DNA, with a difference at residue 15 that likely arises from a read error; the protein given is the translation of the DNA. The chain employs TRDV2 and TRDJ3; the match to TRDD3 covers 7 bases. CDR3 size: 18 residues. CDR1 and CDR2 from the germline V gene are GEAIGNYY and EKD. This CDR3 is CACDTWGTSSWDTRLMFF. The CDR3 DNA reads TGTGCCTGTGACACCTGGGGGACGAGCTCCTGGGACACCCGACTGATGTTTTTC.

This clone was found a few times. Translating this DNA gives a protein that differs at residue 11 from the TCRdb one, which belongs to a much larger clone; a read error is likely, and the protein shown is this translation. Other DNA sequences in this sample translate to the same CDR3. The J gene is TRDJ3, the V gene TRDV2; tentative D call: TRDD3 (6 bases). CDR1 is GEAIGNYY, CDR2 EKD, per germline. The CDR3 runs 18 residues. The CDR3 sequence: CACDTWGSSSRDTRQMFF. CDR3 DNA: TGTGCCTGTGACACCTGGGGATCCAGCTCCCGGGACACCCGACAGATGTTTTTC.

About this clone: An end of the junction does not agree with germline; a read error may underlie this. The chain carries TRDV2 and TRDJ3; 10 bases match TRDD3. Germline CDR1 is GEAIGNYY and CDR2 is EKD. This CDR3 spans 18 amino acids. CDR3 in DNA: TGTGCCAGTGACACGGGGGGATACGCCTCCTGGGACACCCGACAGATGTTTTTC. Amino acids: CASDTGGYASWDTRQMFF.

With respect to this clone: TCRdb's protein for this DNA is that of a much larger clone and differs from the translation at residue 11, likely a read error; the protein shown is the DNA translation. The chain employs TRDV1 and TRDJ2; no reliable D call. The V gene's germline CDR1 is TSWWSYY and CDR2 QGS. V gave up 0 bases and J gave up 0 bases, with 14 bases separating them. The CDR3 contains 18 residues. CDR3 sequence (DNA): TGTGCTCTTGGGGAACTCCCCCCTTTTACTGCTTTGACAGCACAACTCTTCTTT. Protein sequence: CALGELPPFTALTAQLFF.

J is TRDJ3 and V is TRDV2; TRDD3 aligns across 12 bases. Germline assignment: CDR1 GEAIGNYY and CDR2 EKD. J lost 0 bases, V lost 3 bases, and 5 bases had no gene match. This CDR3 is built from 19 residues. Written as DNA, the CDR3 is TGTGCCTGTGACCTCGTACTGGGGGATACCTCCTGGGACACCCGACAGATGTTTTTC. Residues: CACDLVLGDTSWDTRQMFF.

This clone turned up a few times. A far larger clone is only one base removed, so a read error is likely. The sample has other DNA sequences that encode this CDR3 too. The chain employs TRDV1 and TRDJ1; 9 bases are shared with TRDD3. The CDR3 extends over 17 amino acids. The junction had 11 bases not matched to a gene; V was cut back by 6 bases and J by 0 bases. Germline V gene lookup returns CDR1 TSWWSYY and CDR2 QGS. The CDR3 is CALGNLLSGGYTDKLIF. CDR3 nucleotide sequence: TGTGCTCTTGGTAACCTACTTTCTGGGGGATACACCGATAAACTCATCTTT.

This clone turned up a few times. The protein TCRdb gives is from a much larger clone and does not agree with this DNA's translation at residue 10, likely a read error; the protein shown here comes from the DNA. The chain joins TRDV1 to TRDJ2, with 9 bases lining up with TRDD3. Losses at the gene ends were 0 bases for V and 4 bases for J; bases not matched to a gene: 18. The CDR3 is 21 amino acids. CDR1 is TSWWSYY, CDR2 QGS, per germline. The CDR3 DNA reads as TGTGCTCTTGGGGAACTAGGGCTTCCCACGGCGCTGGGGGATTCGACAGCACAACTCTTCTTT. This translates into CALGELGLPTALGDSTAQLFF.

This clone was counted a few times. This likely came from a read error, as a far larger clone is one base away. The identical CDR3 is also encoded by other nucleotide sequences in the sample. V is TRDV2 and J is TRDJ3, with 7 positions matching TRDD3. This CDR3 contains 19 residues. Germline V lookup: CDR1 GEAIGNYY, CDR2 EKD. The CDR3 DNA reads TGTGCCTGCGACACCTTGGGGGAAGCGGGCTCCTGGGACACCCGACAGATGTTTTTC. Its translation is CACDTLGEAGSWDTRQMFF.

This clone was counted between two and nine times. A much larger clone sits a single nucleotide away, making a read error possible. The sample has other DNA sequences that encode this CDR3 too. The chain has TRDV1 and TRDJ1; 13 bases are shared with TRDD3. Per germline, CDR1 TSWWSYY and CDR2 QGS. J gave up 4 bases and V 0 bases, and 11 bases lay outside the gene matches. This CDR3 comprises 19 residues. CDR3 sequence: CALGELPRTGGYADDKLIF. The CDR3 region has the DNA TGTGCTCTTGGGGAACTACCCCGCACTGGGGGATACGCAGACGATAAACTCATCTTT.

As to this clone: TCRdb attributes to this sequence the protein of a much larger clone, which differs from the DNA translation at residues 4 and 12; a read error is likely, and the protein displayed is translated from the DNA. This chain links TRDV2 with TRDJ3, with 9 bases that match TRDD3. Germline CDR1 is GEAIGNYY and CDR2 is EKD. The CDR3 runs 17 residues. The CDR3 region has the DNA TGTGCCTGTGGATACTGGGGGAGCTCCTGGGACGCCCGACAGATGTTTTTC. Translation: CACGYWGSSWDARQMFF.